This T cell receptor beta chain was identified in a study of shared clonotypes between healthy human individuals. CD8 cells regarded as naive lacked CD45RO, were positively chosen for CCR7, and omitted terminally differentiated effector memory CD45RA+ cells. The donor cohort consisted entirely of Caucasian adults residing in Nashville, Tennessee. Data came from immunoSEQ multiplex PCR; TCRdb stores just in-frame clones and leaves some out. Here the sample spans roughly 1,800,000 clones, about 94% being singletons. Germline V gene sequence: CDR1 MGHRA, CDR2 YSYEKL. The CDR3 is 15 residues long. V lost 1 base and J lost 3; bases outside the gene matches: 5. For this clone: As yet, its antigen is unknown.

Findings and caveats of the study: Tissue TCR repertoires likely differ from these blood-only repertoires.

This clonotype was obtained from a man aged 18-30 years in good health. This chain joins TRBV4-1 and TRBJ2-7; 8 bases fit TRBD2. Sequenced: naive CD8+ T cells sorted from blood. The DNA of the CDR3 is TGCGCCAGCAGCCAAGGGGTAAGCGGGAGCTACGAGCAGTACTTC. It encodes CASSQGVSGSYEQYF.